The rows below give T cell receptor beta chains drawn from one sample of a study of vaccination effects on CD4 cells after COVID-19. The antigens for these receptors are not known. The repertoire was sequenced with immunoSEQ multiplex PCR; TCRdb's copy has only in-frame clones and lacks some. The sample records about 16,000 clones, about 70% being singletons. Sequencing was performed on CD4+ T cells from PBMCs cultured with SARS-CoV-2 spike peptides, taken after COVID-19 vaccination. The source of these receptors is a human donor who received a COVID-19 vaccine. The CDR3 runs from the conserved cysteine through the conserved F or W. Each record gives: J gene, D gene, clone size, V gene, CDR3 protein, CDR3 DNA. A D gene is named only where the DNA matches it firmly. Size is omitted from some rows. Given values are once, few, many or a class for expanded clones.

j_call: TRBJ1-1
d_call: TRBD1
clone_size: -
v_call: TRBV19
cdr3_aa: CASSIEVGGHTEAFF
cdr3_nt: TGTGCCAGTAGTATAGAAGTAGGGGGCCACACTGAAGCTTTCTTT

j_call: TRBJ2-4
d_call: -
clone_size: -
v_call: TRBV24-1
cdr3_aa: CATSDSGIGIQYF
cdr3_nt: TGTGCCACCAGTGATTCCGGCATTGGCATTCAGTACTTC

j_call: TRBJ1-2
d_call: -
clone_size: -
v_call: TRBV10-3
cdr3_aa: CAISEGEGTYGYTF
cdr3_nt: TGTGCCATCAGTGAGGGGGAAGGGACCTATGGCTACACCTTC

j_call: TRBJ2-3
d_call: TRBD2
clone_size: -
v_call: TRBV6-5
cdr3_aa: CASRVGGLARDTQYF
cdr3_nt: TGTGCCAGCAGGGTGGGTGGACTAGCGCGAGATACGCAGTATTTT

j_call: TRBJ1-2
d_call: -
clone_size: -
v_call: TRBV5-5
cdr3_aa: CASSRDQGDYGYTF
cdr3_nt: TGTGCCAGCAGCAGGGACCAAGGGGACTATGGCTACACCTTC

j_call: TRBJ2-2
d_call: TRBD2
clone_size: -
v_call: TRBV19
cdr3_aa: CASSIIGLASGELFF
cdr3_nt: TGTGCCAGTAGTATAATCGGACTAGCGTCCGGGGAGCTGTTTTTT

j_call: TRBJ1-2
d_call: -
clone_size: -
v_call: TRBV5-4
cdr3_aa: CASSLAPTGRLYGYTF
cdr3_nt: TGTGCCAGCAGCTTGGCCCCGACAGGCCGCCTCTATGGCTACACCTTC

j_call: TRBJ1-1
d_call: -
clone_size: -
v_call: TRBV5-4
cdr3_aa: CASSAPGRANLEAFF
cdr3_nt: TGTGCCAGCAGCGCTCCCGGGAGGGCAAACCTTGAAGCTTTCTTT

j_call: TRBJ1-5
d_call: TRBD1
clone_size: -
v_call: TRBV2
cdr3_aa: CASSERDRGRSSQPQHF
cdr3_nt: TGTGCCAGCAGTGAAAGGGACAGGGGTAGGTCAAGTCAGCCCCAGCATTTT

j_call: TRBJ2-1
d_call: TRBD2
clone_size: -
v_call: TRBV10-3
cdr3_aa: CATRLAGDYNEQFF
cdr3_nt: TGTGCCACCCGACTAGCGGGAGATTACAATGAGCAGTTCTTC

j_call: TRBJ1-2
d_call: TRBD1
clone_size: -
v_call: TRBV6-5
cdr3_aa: CASTDRADSYGYTF
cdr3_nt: TGTGCCAGCACGGACAGGGCCGATAGTTATGGCTACACCTTC

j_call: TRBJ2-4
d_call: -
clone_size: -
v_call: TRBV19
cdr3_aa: CASSISAGYELAKNIQYF
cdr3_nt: TGTGCCAGTAGTATAAGTGCAGGATACGAATTAGCCAAAAACATTCAGTACTTC

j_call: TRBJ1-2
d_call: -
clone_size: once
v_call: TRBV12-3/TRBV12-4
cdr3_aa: CASRLNRGYGYTF
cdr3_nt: TGTGCCAGCAGACTCAATAGGGGCTATGGCTACACCTTC

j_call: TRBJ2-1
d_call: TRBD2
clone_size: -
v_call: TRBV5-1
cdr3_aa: CASSSGTSGGGEQFF
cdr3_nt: TGCGCCAGCAGCTCAGGGACTAGCGGGGGGGGAGAGCAGTTCTTC

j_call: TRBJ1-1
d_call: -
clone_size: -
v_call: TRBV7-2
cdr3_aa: CASSPRWDISNTEAFF
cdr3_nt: TGTGCCAGCAGCCCCCGGTGGGACATATCGAACACTGAAGCTTTCTTT

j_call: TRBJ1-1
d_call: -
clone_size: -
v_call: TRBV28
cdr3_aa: CASTPVPNTEAFF
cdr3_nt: TGTGCCAGCACCCCAGTACCGAACACTGAAGCTTTCTTT

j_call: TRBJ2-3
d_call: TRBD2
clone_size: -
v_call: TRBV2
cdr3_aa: CASRSGSRSDTQYF
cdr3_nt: TGTGCCAGCAGAAGCGGGAGTAGGTCAGATACGCAGTATTTT

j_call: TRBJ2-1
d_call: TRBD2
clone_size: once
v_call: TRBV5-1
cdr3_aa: CASTSLGLAGKNEQFF
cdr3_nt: TGCGCCAGCACCTCCCTGGGACTAGCGGGAAAGAATGAGCAGTTCTTC

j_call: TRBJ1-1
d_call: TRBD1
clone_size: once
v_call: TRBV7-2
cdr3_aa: CASRRGDRVGAFF
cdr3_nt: TGTGCCAGCAGGAGGGGGGACAGGGTAGGAGCTTTCTTT

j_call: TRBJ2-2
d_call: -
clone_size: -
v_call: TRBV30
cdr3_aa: CAWASGDNTGELFF
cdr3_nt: TGTGCCTGGGCCAGCGGAGACAACACCGGGGAGCTGTTTTTT

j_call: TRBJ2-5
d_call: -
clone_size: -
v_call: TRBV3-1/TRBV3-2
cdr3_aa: CASSQGYRDSETQYF
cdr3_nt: TGTGCCAGCAGCCAAGGGTACAGGGATTCAGAGACCCAGTACTTC

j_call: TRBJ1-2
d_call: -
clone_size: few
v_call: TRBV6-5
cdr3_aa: CAIQTGGLRGYTF
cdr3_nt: TGTGCCATTCAGACAGGTGGATTACGTGGCTACACCTTC

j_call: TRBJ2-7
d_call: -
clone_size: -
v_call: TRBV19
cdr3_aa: CASSEHARRHYEQYF
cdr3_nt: TGTGCCAGTAGTGAGCATGCGCGCCGACACTACGAGCAGTACTTC

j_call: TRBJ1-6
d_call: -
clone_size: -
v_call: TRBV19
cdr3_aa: CASSIDPGEYSPLHF
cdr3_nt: TGTGCCAGTAGTATAGACCCGGGGGAATATTCACCCCTCCACTTT

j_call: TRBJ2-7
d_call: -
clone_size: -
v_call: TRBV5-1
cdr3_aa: CASSRATGELAGDLF
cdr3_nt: TGCGCCAGCAGCCGGGCGACAGGGGAACTAGCGGGTGACCTATTC

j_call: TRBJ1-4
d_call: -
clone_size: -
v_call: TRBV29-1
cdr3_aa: CSVERGVGKLFF
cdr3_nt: TGCAGCGTTGAAAGGGGGGTGGGAAAACTGTTTTTT

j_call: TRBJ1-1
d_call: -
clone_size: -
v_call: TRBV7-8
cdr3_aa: CASSTLRTGVGNTEAFF
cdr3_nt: TGTGCCAGCAGCACGCTCAGGACCGGGGTGGGGAACACTGAAGCTTTCTTT

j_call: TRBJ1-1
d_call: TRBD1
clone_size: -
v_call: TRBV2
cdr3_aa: CASSVDRVTEAFF
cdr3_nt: TGTGCCAGCAGTGTTGACAGGGTGACTGAAGCTTTCTTT

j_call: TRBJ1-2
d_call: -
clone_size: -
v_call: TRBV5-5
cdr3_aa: CASSLREYGYTF
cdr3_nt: TGTGCCAGCAGCTTGAGGGAATATGGCTACACCTTC

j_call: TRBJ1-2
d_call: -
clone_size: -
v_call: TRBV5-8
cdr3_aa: CASSIPNYGYTF
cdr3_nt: TGTGCCAGCAGCATACCCAACTATGGCTACACCTTC

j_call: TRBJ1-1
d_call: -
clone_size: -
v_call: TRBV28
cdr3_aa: CASSRAMNTEAFF
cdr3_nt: TGTGCCAGCTCGAGGGCCATGAACACTGAAGCTTTCTTT

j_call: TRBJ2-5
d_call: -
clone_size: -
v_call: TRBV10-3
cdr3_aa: CAISEGLGGETQYF
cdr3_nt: TGTGCCATCAGTGAGGGGCTTGGAGGGGAGACCCAGTACTTC

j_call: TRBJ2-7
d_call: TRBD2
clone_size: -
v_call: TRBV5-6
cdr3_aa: CASSFRLAGGLHEQYF
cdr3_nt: TGTGCCAGCAGCTTCCGTCTGGCGGGGGGCCTCCACGAGCAGTACTTC

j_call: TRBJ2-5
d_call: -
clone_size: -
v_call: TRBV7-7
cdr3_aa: CASSLGLRRGETQYF
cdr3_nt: TGTGCTAGCAGCTTAGGGTTAAGGCGTGGGGAGACCCAGTACTTC

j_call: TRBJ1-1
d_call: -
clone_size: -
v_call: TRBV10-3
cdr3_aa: CAIGEGASTEAFF
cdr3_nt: TGTGCCATCGGCGAGGGCGCGAGCACTGAAGCTTTCTTT

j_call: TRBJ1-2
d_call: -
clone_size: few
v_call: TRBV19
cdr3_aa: CASRQVGTGRGYTF
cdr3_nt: TGTGCCAGTAGACAGGTCGGTACAGGACGTGGGTACACCTTC

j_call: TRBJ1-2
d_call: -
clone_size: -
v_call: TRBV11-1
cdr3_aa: CASSRFSGPFGYTF
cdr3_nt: TGTGCCAGCAGCCGCTTTTCGGGGCCATTTGGCTACACCTTC

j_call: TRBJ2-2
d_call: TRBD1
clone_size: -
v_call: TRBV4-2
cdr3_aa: CASSHETGGSGELFF
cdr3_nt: TGTGCCAGCAGCCATGAGACAGGGGGTAGCGGGGAGCTGTTTTTT

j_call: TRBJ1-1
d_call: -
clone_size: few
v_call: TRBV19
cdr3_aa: CASSIVAQGAAFF
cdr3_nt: TGTGCCAGTAGTATCGTCGCGCAGGGCGCAGCTTTCTTT

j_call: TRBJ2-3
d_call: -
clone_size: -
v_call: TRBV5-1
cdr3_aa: CASRTQRGSTDTQYF
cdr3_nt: TGCGCCAGCAGAACCCAACGCGGAAGCACAGATACGCAGTATTTT

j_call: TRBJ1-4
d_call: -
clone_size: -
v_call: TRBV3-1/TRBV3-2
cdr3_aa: CASTQGFTAGSEKLFF
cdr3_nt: TGTGCCAGCACCCAAGGGTTTACGGCAGGGAGTGAAAAACTGTTTTTT

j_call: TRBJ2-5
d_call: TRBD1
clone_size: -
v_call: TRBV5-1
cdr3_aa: CASSPGTAQETQYF
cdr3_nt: TGCGCCAGCAGTCCCGGGACAGCCCAAGAGACCCAGTACTTC

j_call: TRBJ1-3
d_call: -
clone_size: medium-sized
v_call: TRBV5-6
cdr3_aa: CASSLDRGPSGNTIYF
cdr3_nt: TGTGCCAGCAGCTTGGACCGGGGACCCTCTGGAAACACCATATATTTT

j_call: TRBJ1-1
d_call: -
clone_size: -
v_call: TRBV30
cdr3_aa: CATEGWSTEAFF
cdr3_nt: TGTGCCACAGAGGGGTGGAGCACTGAAGCTTTCTTT

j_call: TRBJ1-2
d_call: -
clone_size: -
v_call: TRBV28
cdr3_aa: CASSSNLAGYTF
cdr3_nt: TGTGCCAGCAGTTCGAATTTGGCTGGCTACACCTTC

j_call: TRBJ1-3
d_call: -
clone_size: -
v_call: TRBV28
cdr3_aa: CASSSPGRGGTGNTIYF
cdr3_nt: TGTGCCAGCAGTTCCCCCGGGCGGGGGGGCACTGGAAACACCATATATTTT

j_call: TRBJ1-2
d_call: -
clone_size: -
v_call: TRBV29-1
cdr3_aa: CSVLGTLGYTF
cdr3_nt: TGCAGCGTCCTGGGGACGTTGGGCTACACCTTC

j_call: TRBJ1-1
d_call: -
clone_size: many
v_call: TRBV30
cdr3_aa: CAGRTVNTEAFF
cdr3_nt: TGTGCCGGACGGACGGTGAACACTGAAGCTTTCTTT

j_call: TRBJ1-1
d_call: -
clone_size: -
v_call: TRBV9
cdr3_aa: CASSPREGPNTEAFF
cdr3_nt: TGTGCCAGCAGCCCTAGAGAAGGCCCCAACACTGAAGCTTTCTTT

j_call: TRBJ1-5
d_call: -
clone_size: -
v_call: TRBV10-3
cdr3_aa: CAISEGKGNQPQHF
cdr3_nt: TGTGCCATCAGTGAGGGAAAAGGAAATCAGCCCCAGCATTTT

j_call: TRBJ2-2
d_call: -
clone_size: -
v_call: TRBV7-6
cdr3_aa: CASSLDGPGELFF
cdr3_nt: TGTGCCAGCAGCTTAGACGGCCCGGGGGAGCTGTTTTTT

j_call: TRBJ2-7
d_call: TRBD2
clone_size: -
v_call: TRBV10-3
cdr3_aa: CAISLRVAGDSYEQYF
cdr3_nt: TGTGCCATCAGCCTCCGGGTAGCGGGGGATTCCTACGAGCAGTACTTC

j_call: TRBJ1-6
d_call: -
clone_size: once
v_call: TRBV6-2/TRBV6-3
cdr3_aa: CASSSRQNSPLHF
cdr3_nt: TGTGCCAGCAGTTCTAGGCAGAATTCACCCCTCCACTTT

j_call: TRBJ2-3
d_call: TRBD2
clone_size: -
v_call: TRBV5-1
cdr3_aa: CASSLGTSGGTDTQYF
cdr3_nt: TGCGCCAGCAGCTTGGGGACTAGTGGCGGCACAGATACGCAGTATTTT